The 6 T cell receptor beta chains below were found in one sample sequenced in a study of metastatic and nonmetastatic thyroid tumors. TCRdb reanalyzed the PCR reads with MiXCR. The sample lists about 45,000 clones; roughly 4% were seen once. Each patient came to thyroid surgery without any prior treatment (of any kind). The source material was blood. The source is a female donor with papillary thyroid cancer or a benign thyroid nodule (not recorded which). Some clones in this sample may be carry-over from other donors' samples.

The rearrangement uses TRBV6-1 and TRBJ2-3; 8 bases fit TRBD1. Germline V gives CDR1 MNHNS, CDR2 SASEGT. Trimming took 3 bases from V and 5 from J; bases not matched to a gene: 10. The CDR3 contains 16 residues. In DNA, the CDR3 is TGTGCCAGCAGTGACCAGACAGGGGCCGGCAAAGATACGCAGTATTTT. It yields the protein CASSDQTGAGKDTQYF.

This clone was recorded a few times. The same CDR3 is also encoded by other DNA sequences in this sample. The gene calls are TRBV20-1 and TRBJ2-3; 8 positions agree with TRBD2. Losses at the gene ends were 8 bases for V and 6 bases for J; bases not matched to a gene: 7. CDR1 is DFQATT, CDR2 SNEGSKA, per germline (reference sequence). CDR3 size: 12 residues. The CDR3 loop reads CSTQPGGDTQYF. As DNA, the CDR3 is TGCAGTACTCAGCCGGGGGGGGATACGCAGTATTTT.

Points on this clone: Likely a read error: the CDR3 ends without its conserved phenylalanine or tryptophan. V usage is TRBV11-3 and J usage is TRBJ1-4; D gene ambiguous. This CDR3 comprises 14 residues. Germline V lookup: CDR1 SGHNT, CDR2 YENEEA. The CDR3 sequence: CAISFYRAGEKLFV. CDR3 in DNA: TGTGCCATCAGCTTTTACAGAGCAGGCGAAAAACTGTTTGTT.

Turning to this clone: Since a much larger clone is just one base distant, this may be a read error. The chain uses TRBV10-3 and TRBJ2-5; TRBD1 matches at 7 bases. Germline CDR1 and CDR2: ENHRY and SYGVKD. The CDR3 is 15 residues long. J was trimmed by 1 base and V by 6 bases; bases with no gene match: 8. The CDR3, as DNA: TGTGCCATCAGCAACAAGAAGGGGGCCCAAGAGACCCAGTACTTC. It specifies CAISNKKGAQETQYF.

CDR3 in DNA: TGCGCCAGCAGCTTAAGCGGGACTACCTACAATGAGCAGTTCTTC. Protein: CASSLSGTTYNEQFF. The chain recombines TRBV5-1 with TRBJ2-1; TRBD2 aligns across 7 bases. Trimming took 2 bases from V and 2 from J; bases not matched to a gene: 4. The germline gives CDR1 SGHRS, CDR2 YFSETQ. The CDR3 loop spans 15 amino acids.

J is TRBJ2-5 and V is TRBV6-2 or TRBV6-3; possible D gene TRBD2, 5 bases. Germline lookup yields CDR1 MNHEY and CDR2 SVGEGT. CDR3 length: 15 amino acids. The germline V and J ends were trimmed by 5 bases and 4 bases, with 17 bases remaining between them. The CDR3 nucleotides are TGTGCCAGCAGTCGGGGAGATGGGGTCGCAGAGACCCAGTACTTC. It yields the protein CASSRGDGVAETQYF.